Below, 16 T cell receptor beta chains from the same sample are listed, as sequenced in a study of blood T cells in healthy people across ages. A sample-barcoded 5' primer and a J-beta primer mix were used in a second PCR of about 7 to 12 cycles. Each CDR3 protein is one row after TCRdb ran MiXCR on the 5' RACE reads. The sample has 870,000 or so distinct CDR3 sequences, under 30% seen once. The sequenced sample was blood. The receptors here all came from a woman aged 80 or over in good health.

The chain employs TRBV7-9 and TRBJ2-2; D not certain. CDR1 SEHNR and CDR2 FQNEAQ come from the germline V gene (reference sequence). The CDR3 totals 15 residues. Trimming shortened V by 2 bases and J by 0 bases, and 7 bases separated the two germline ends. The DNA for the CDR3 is TGTGCCAGCAGCTTATTGAGCCCGAACACCGGGGAGCTGTTTTTT. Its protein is CASSLLSPNTGELFF.

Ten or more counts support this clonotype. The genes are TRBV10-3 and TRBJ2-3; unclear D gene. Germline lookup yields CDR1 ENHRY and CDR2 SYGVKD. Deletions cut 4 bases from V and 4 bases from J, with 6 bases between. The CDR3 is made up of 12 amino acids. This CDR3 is CAISVGSDTQYF. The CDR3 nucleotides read TGTGCCATCAGTGTTGGGTCAGATACGCAGTATTTT.

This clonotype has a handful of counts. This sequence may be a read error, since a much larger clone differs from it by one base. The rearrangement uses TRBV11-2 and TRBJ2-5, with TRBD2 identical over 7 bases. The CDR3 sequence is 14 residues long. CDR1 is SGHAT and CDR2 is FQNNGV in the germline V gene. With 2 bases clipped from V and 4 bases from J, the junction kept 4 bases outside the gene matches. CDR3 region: CASSLTSAGETQYF. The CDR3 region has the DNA TGTGCCAGCAGCTTAACTAGCGCTGGAGAGACCCAGTACTTC.

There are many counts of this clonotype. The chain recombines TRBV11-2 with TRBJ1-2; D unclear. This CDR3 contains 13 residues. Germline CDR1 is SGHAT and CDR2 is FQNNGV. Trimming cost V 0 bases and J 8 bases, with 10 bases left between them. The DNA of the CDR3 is TGTGCCAGCAGCTTAGATTACAAGGGCGGCTACACCTTC. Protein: CASSLDYKGGYTF.

In DNA form, the CDR3 reads TGTGCCAGCAGTTACTTCCCCCAGGCTAGCGGAAACACAGATACGCAGTATTTT. Protein: CASSYFPQASGNTDTQYF. The rearrangement uses TRBV6-5 and TRBJ2-3, with 7 positions matching TRBD2. CDR1 and CDR2 (germline): MNHEY, SVGAGI. With V trimmed by 1 base and J by 2 bases, 12 bases remained unmatched. This CDR3 has 18 residues.

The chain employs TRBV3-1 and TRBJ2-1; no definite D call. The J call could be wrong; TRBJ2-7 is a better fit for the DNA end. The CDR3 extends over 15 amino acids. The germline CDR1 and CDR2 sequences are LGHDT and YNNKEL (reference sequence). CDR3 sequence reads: CASSQVWATYNEQYF. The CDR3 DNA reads TGTGCCAGCAGCCAAGTTTGGGCTACCTACAATGAGCAGTACTTC.

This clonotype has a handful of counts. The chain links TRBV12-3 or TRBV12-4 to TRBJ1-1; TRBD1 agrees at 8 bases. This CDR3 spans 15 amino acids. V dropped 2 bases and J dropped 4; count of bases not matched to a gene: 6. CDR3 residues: CASSLQGATSTEAFF. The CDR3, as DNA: TGTGCCAGCAGTTTACAGGGGGCTACTAGCACTGAAGCTTTCTTT.

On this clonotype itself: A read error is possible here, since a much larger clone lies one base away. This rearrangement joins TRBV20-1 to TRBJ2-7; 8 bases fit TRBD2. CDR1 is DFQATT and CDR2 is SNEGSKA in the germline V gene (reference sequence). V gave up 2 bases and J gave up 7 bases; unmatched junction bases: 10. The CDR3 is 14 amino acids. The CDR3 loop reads CSARRPGLEGEQYF. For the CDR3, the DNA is TGCAGTGCTAGACGCCCGGGACTAGAGGGTGAGCAGTACTTC.

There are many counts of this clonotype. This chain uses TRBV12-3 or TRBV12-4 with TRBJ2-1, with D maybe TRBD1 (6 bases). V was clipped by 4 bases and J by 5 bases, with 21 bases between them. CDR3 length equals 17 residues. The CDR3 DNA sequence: TGTGCCAGCAGTTCTCGTGTGAGGGGGTCGGACGACAATGAGCAGTTCTTC. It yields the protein CASSSRVRGSDDNEQFF.

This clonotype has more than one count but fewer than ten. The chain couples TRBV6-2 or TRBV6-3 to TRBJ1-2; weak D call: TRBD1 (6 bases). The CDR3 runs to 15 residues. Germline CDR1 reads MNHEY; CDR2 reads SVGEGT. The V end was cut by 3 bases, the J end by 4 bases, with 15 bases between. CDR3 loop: CASSYRRDTVYGYTF. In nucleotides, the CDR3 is TGTGCCAGCAGTTATCGCCGGGACACTGTCTATGGCTACACCTTC.

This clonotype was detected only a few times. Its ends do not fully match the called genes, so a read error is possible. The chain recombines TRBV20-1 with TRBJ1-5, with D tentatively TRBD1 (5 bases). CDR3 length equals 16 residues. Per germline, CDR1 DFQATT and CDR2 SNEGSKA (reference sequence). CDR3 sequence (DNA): TGCAGTGCTAGAGATGGGAGGGGATATGGCAATCGGCCCCAGCATTTT. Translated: CSARDGRGYGNRPQHF.

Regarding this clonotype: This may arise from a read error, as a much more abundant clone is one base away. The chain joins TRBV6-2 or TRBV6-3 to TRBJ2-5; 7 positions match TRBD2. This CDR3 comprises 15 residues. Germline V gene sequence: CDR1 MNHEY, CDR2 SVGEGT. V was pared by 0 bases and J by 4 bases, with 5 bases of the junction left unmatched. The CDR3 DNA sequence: TGTGCCAGCAGTTACTCCCCAGCGGGGTTAGAGACCCAGTACTTC. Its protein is CASSYSPAGLETQYF.

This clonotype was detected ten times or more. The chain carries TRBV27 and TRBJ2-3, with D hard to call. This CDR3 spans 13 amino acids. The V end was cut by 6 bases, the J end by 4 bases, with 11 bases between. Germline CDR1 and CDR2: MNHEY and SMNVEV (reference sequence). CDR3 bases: TGTGCCAGCAGACCTTCGATACCAGATACGCAGTATTTT. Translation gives CASRPSIPDTQYF.

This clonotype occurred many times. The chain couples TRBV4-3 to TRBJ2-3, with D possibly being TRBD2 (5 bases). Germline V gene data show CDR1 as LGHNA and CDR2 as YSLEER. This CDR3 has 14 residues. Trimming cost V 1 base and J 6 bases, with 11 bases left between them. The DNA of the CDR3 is TGCGCCAGCAGCCAAGCCACACGAGGGGATACGCAGTATTTT. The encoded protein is CASSQATRGDTQYF.

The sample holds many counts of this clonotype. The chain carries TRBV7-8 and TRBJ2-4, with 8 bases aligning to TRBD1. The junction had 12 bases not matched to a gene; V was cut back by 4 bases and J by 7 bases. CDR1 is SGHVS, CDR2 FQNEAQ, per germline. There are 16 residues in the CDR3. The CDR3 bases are TGTGCCAGCAGCTCGTCCGGGACAGGTCTTAGGAACATTCAGTACTTC. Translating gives CASSSSGTGLRNIQYF.

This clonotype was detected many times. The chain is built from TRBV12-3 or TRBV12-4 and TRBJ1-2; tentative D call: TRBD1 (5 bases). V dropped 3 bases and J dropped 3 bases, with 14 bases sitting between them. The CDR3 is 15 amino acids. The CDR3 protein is CASSLVRQSYYGYTF. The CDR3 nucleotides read TGTGCCAGCAGTTTGGTTAGACAGTCATACTATGGCTACACCTTC.